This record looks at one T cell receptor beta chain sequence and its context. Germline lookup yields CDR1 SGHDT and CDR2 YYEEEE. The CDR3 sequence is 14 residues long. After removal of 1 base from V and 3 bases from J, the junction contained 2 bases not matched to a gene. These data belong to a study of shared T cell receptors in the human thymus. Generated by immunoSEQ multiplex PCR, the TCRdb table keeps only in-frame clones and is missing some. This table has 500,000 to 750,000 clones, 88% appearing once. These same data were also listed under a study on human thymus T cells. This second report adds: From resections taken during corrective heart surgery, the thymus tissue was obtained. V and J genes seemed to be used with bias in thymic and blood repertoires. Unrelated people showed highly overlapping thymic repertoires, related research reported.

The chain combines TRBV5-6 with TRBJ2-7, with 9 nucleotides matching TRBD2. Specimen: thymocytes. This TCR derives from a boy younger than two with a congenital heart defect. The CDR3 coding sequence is TGTGCCAGCAGCTTGTTACTAGCGGGCTACGAGCAGTACTTC. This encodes CASSLLLAGYEQYF.